The 10 T cell receptor beta chains below all came from one sample that was sequenced in a study of shared clonotypes between healthy human individuals. Some clones are missing from TCRdb's copy, which holds only in-frame ones; the method was immunoSEQ multiplex PCR. The sample includes 1,100,000 or so clones, around 78% of them seen just once. The specimen sequenced was memory CD4+ T cells from PBMCs. Sample subset: CD45RA-negative fraction. These TCRs come from a man aged 18 to 29 in good health. Some clones in this sample may be carry-over from other donors' samples.

Only one count was recorded for this clone. The V gene is TRBV2, the J gene TRBJ1-5; 8 bases fit TRBD1. V shed 6 bases, J shed 7 bases, and the junction held 8 bases outside the gene matches. Germline V lookup: CDR1 SNHLY, CDR2 FYNNEI. There are 14 residues in the CDR3. This chain's CDR3 is CASRADRGRQPQHF. In DNA, the CDR3 is TGTGCCAGCAGAGCAGACAGGGGCCGACAGCCCCAGCATTTT.

This sequence joins TRBV10-1 and TRBJ2-7; D is ambiguous. This CDR3 region has 11 residues. Germline lookup yields CDR1 WNHNN and CDR2 SYGVQD (reference sequence). Trimming removed 6 bases at V and 3 bases at J, with 6 bases between. The chain's CDR3 is CASSDNYEQYF. CDR3 nucleotide sequence: TGCGCCAGCAGCGATAACTACGAGCAGTACTTC.

V is TRBV6-5 and J is TRBJ1-1, with D hard to call. Germline lookup yields CDR1 MNHEY and CDR2 SVGAGI. The CDR3 is 12 amino acids. The germline V and J ends were trimmed by 4 bases and 6 bases, with 9 bases remaining between them. This CDR3 reads CASSSQFSEAFF. In nucleotides, the CDR3 is TGTGCCAGCAGTTCCCAGTTCTCTGAAGCTTTCTTT.

V usage is TRBV28 and J usage is TRBJ2-1; 14 bases match TRBD2. Germline V gene lookup returns CDR1 MDHEN and CDR2 SYDVKM. V gave up 2 bases and J gave up 6 bases; unmatched junction bases: 3. The CDR3 is 16 amino acids. The CDR3 reads CASSLAGLAGANEQFF. The CDR3 nucleotides read TGTGCCAGCAGTTTAGCGGGACTAGCGGGAGCCAATGAGCAGTTCTTC.

This clone was seen many times. The chain joins TRBV9 to TRBJ1-5; D not certain. CDR1 and CDR2 (germline): SGDLS, YYNGEE. The CDR3 spans 15 residues. Trimming removed 0 bases from V and 4 bases from J, with 11 bases in between. CDR3 sequence reads: CASSVGVLGNQPQHF. CDR3 sequence (DNA): TGTGCCAGCAGCGTAGGGGTTCTTGGAAATCAGCCCCAGCATTTT.

The gene calls are TRBV18 and TRBJ2-5; TRBD2 is a possible D gene (6 bases). V was trimmed by 2 bases and J by 2 bases, leaving 12 bases between them. The CDR3 totals 15 residues. Per the germline V gene, CDR1 is KGHSH and CDR2 is LQKENI. CDR3 in amino acids: CASSPYLGGQETQYF. CDR3 in DNA: TGTGCCAGCTCACCATACCTCGGGGGACAAGAGACCCAGTACTTC.

The chain has TRBV2 and TRBJ1-4, with TRBD1 matching over 7 bases. The CDR3 is made up of 16 amino acids. Germline V gene sequence: CDR1 SNHLY, CDR2 FYNNEI. V lost 5 bases and J lost 3; bases outside the gene matches: 9. This chain's CDR3 is CASSLLPGQPNEKLFF. The CDR3 region has the DNA TGTGCCAGCAGTCTACTACCGGGACAGCCTAATGAAAAACTGTTTTTT.

The chain recombines TRBV15 with TRBJ2-1; 9 nucleotides line up with TRBD2. The V gene end was trimmed by 5 bases and the J gene end by 2 bases; junction bases not matched to a gene: 13. The CDR3 is 18 amino acids. CDR1 LNHNV and CDR2 YYDKDF come from the germline V gene (reference sequence). This chain's CDR3 is CATSPRKLTSGTYNEQFF. In DNA, the CDR3 is TGTGCCACCAGCCCACGCAAATTGACTAGCGGAACCTACAATGAGCAGTTCTTC. The entire variable domain, with the rest obtained from reference TRBV15 and TRBJ2-1, is as follows: DAMVIQNPRYQVTQFGKPVTLSCSQTLNHNVMYWYQQKSSQAPKLLFHYYDKDFNNEADTPDNFQSRRPNTSFCFLDIRSPGLGDTAMYLCATSPRKLTSGTYNEQFFGPGTRLTVL.

As concerns this clone: Other DNA sequences in this specimen translate into the identical CDR3. V gene TRBV28 combines with J gene TRBJ1-5; no clear D. Germline V CDR1 and CDR2: MDHEN, SYDVKM. This CDR3 has 13 residues. V was trimmed by 6 bases and J by 4 bases, leaving 10 bases between them. Here the CDR3 DNA reads TGTGCCAGCAGCCCCGACGGGAATCAGCCCCAGCATTTT. This codes for CASSPDGNQPQHF.

Turning to this clone: In the same sample, other DNA sequences code for this CDR3. The chain joins TRBV5-1 to TRBJ2-5, with 11 bases lining up with TRBD2. V gave up 4 bases and J gave up 2 bases; unmatched junction bases: 4. Germline values: CDR1 SGHRS, CDR2 YFSETQ. The CDR3 contains 15 residues. The CDR3 DNA sequence: TGCGCCAGCAGCATCGGGACTAGCGGACAAGAGACCCAGTACTTC. This encodes CASSIGTSGQETQYF.